These T cell receptor beta chains were read from a single sample in a study of cytomegalovirus exposure and HLA in healthy donors. The assay was immunoSEQ multiplex PCR, and TCRdb's table has in-frame clones only and misses some. The sample contains 250,000 to 400,000 clones, approximately 90% of which appear only once. Sequenced sample: PBMCs. The receptors here all came from a woman younger than 45 in good health and CMV-seropositive. The CDR3 runs from the conserved cysteine through the conserved F or W. A D gene is named only where the DNA matches it firmly. A row's size may be missing; if present it is once, few, many or a size class.

.	.	TRBV7-3	TRBJ1-6	CASSLKGVGDNSPLHF	TGTGCCAGCAGCTTAAAAGGGGTCGGTGATAATTCACCCCTCCACTTT
.	.	TRBV13	TRBJ2-1	CASSGYRENEQFF	TGTGCCAGCAGCGGCTACAGGGAAAATGAGCAGTTCTTC
.	.	TRBV6-5	TRBJ2-7	CASSYSISKGHEQYF	TGTGCCAGCAGTTACTCCATTTCTAAGGGCCACGAGCAGTACTTC
.	.	TRBV28	TRBJ1-2	CASSPQRDYGYTF	TGTGCCAGCAGTCCCCAGAGGGACTATGGCTACACCTTC
.	.	TRBV4-1	TRBJ1-6	CASSQEPLTNRALHF	TGCGCCAGCAGCCAAGAACCCCTCACGAACAGGGCCCTCCACTTT
few	TRBD1	TRBV6-1	TRBJ1-5	CASSERGGQGTNQPQHF	TGTGCCAGCAGTGAAAGGGGGGGACAGGGTACCAATCAGCCCCAGCATTTT
.	.	TRBV9	TRBJ2-5	CASSVAEDLGQETQYF	TGTGCCAGCAGCGTAGCTGAGGACCTTGGACAAGAGACCCAGTACTTC
.	.	TRBV7-2	TRBJ2-7	CASSEQGDEQYF	TGTGCCAGCAGCGAACAAGGCGACGAGCAGTACTTC
.	.	TRBV27	TRBJ2-7	CASSYTGSHEQYF	TGTGCCAGCAGTTATACAGGGTCCCACGAGCAGTACTTC
.	.	TRBV28	TRBJ2-7	CASSLPRQSYEQYF	TGTGCCAGCAGTTTACCGAGACAGTCTTACGAGCAGTACTTC
.	.	TRBV5-8	TRBJ2-7	CASSLVISYEQYF	TGTGCCAGCAGTTTGGTAATCTCCTACGAGCAGTACTTC
.	.	TRBV14	TRBJ1-5	CASSQGVSQPQHF	TGTGCCAGCAGCCAAGGGGTAAGTCAGCCCCAGCATTTT
once	TRBD1	TRBV7-2	TRBJ1-4	CASSVSGQARNEKLFF	TGTGCCAGCAGCGTGTCAGGACAGGCGCGGAATGAAAAACTGTTTTTT
.	TRBD1	TRBV7-9	TRBJ2-7	CASSARTGGIYEQYF	TGTGCCAGCAGCGCCCGGACAGGGGGCATCTACGAGCAGTACTTC
.	.	TRBV5-4	TRBJ2-1	CASSFGIGGIKIF	TGTGCCAGCAGCTTTGGGATTGGAGGGATCAAGATCTTC
.	TRBD1	TRBV6-1	TRBJ2-1	CASSEWGQTYNEQFF	TGTGCCAGCAGTGAATGGGGACAGACATACAATGAGCAGTTCTTC
.	TRBD2	TRBV7-9	TRBJ2-1	CASSTSGRAKGEQFF	TGTGCCAGCAGCACTAGCGGGAGGGCCAAGGGTGAGCAGTTCTTC
.	TRBD1	TRBV4-3	TRBJ1-1	CASSPTRDRGREPPFAEAFF	TGCGCCAGCAGCCCAACCCGGGACAGGGGACGAGAACCGCCATTCGCTGAAGCTTTCTTT
once	.	TRBV5-4	TRBJ1-1	CASSLKNTEAFF	TGTGCCAGCAGCCTCAAGAACACTGAAGCTTTCTTT
.	.	TRBV27	TRBJ1-1	CASSPTSIAQAFF	TGTGCCAGCAGTCCTACGTCCATTGCACAAGCTTTCTTT
.	.	TRBV6-5	TRBJ2-7	CASSYSNYEQYF	TGTGCCAGCAGTTATTCTAACTACGAGCAGTACTTC
.	TRBD2	TRBV7-2	TRBJ2-7	CASSSGLAPRGSYEQYF	TGTGCCAGCAGCTCAGGACTAGCTCCTAGAGGGAGCTACGAGCAGTACTTC
.	.	TRBV19	TRBJ2-7	CASSILTAGEQYF	TGTGCCAGTAGTATCCTGACCGCCGGCGAGCAGTACTTC
many	.	TRBV30	TRBJ2-5	CAWSGGGDQYF	TGTGCCTGGTCAGGGGGGGGTGACCAGTACTTC
.	TRBD1	TRBV6-1	TRBJ2-2	CASKRQGVTGELFF	TGTGCCAGCAAGAGACAGGGGGTCACCGGGGAGCTGTTTTTT
.	TRBD2	TRBV28	TRBJ2-2	CASSVSGTSGRRYGELFF	TGTGCCAGCAGTGTTTCCGGGACTAGCGGGAGAAGGTACGGGGAGCTGTTTTTT
.	.	TRBV6-1	TRBJ2-1	CASCFDSAKGQFF	TGTGCCAGCTGTTTCGACAGCGCGAAGGGGCAGTTCTTC
.	.	TRBV27	TRBJ2-1	CASSSGDRYNEQFF	TGTGCCAGCAGTTCTGGTGACCGATACAATGAGCAGTTCTTC
.	TRBD2	TRBV27	TRBJ2-1	CASSTRGRAYNEQFF	TGTGCCAGCAGTACTCGCGGGAGGGCCTACAATGAGCAGTTCTTC
.	TRBD2	TRBV28	TRBJ2-7	CASSLTSGSSYEQYF	TGTGCCAGCAGTCTAACTAGCGGGAGCTCCTACGAGCAGTACTTC
.	TRBD2	TRBV11-2	TRBJ2-2	CASSPGGLATTGELFF	TGTGCCAGCAGCCCAGGGGGACTAGCGACCACCGGGGAGCTGTTTTTT
.	.	TRBV6-1	TRBJ1-3	CASSAQGSGNTIYF	TGTGCCAGCAGTGCGCAGGGCTCTGGAAACACCATATATTTT
once	.	TRBV4-1	TRBJ2-5	CASRWVLAPSETQYF	TGCGCCAGCAGATGGGTACTAGCCCCCTCAGAGACCCAGTACTTC
few	TRBD1	TRBV6-1	TRBJ1-2	CASTRQGGGNGYTF	TGTGCCAGCACCAGACAGGGCGGCGGGAATGGCTACACCTTC
.	TRBD1	TRBV27	TRBJ2-1	CASSIRQGPYNEQFF	TGTGCCAGCAGTATTCGACAGGGTCCTTACAATGAGCAGTTCTTC
.	.	TRBV13	TRBJ1-6	CASSLQQGLLHF	TGTGCCAGCAGCTTACAACAGGGTCTCCTCCACTTT
few	TRBD2	TRBV9	TRBJ2-1	CASSVGSSGGDAEQFF	TGTGCCAGCAGCGTAGGGTCTAGCGGGGGGGACGCTGAGCAGTTCTTC
.	.	TRBV10-3	TRBJ2-7	CAISDGPSSYEQYF	TGTGCCATCAGTGACGGGCCGAGCTCCTACGAGCAGTACTTC
few	.	TRBV7-2	TRBJ1-5	CASSLASNQPQHF	TGTGCCAGCAGCTTAGCGAGTAATCAGCCCCAGCATTTT
once	.	TRBV11-2	TRBJ2-7	CASSLGTQGPLYEQYF	TGTGCCAGCAGCTTAGGGACGCAGGGACCCCTCTACGAGCAGTACTTC
.	.	TRBV7-2	TRBJ2-4	CASSLVGAKNIQCF	TGTGCCAGCAGCTTAGTGGGGGCCAAAAACATTCAGTGCTTC
.	TRBD2	TRBV9	TRBJ2-1	CASSPLAGLAVPRSYNEQFF	TGTGCCAGCAGCCCTCTTGCGGGACTAGCGGTACCGAGGTCCTACAATGAGCAGTTCTTC
.	TRBD2	TRBV6-4	TRBJ2-1	CASSDGTSGLNEQFF	TGTGCCAGCAGTGATGGGACTAGCGGCTTGAATGAGCAGTTCTTC
.	.	TRBV7-9	TRBJ2-7	CASSLSYGFDEQYF	TGTGCCAGCAGCTTAAGTTACGGGTTTGACGAGCAGTACTTC
.	.	TRBV6-6	TRBJ2-3	CASSYWGRTQYF	TGTGCCAGCAGTTATTGGGGGCGTACGCAGTATTTT
once	.	TRBV5-1	TRBJ1-1	CASSLVSLVNTEAFF	TGCGCCAGCAGCTTAGTCAGTTTAGTAAACACTGAAGCTTTCTTT
.	.	TRBV2	TRBJ2-5	CASSWVTSPQETQYF	TGTGCCAGCAGTTGGGTGACTAGTCCGCAAGAGACCCAGTACTTC